This T cell receptor (beta chain) is drawn from a study of T cell changes during pregnancy in multiple sclerosis. The assay was immunoSEQ multiplex PCR, and TCRdb's table has in-frame clones only and misses some. The sample lists some 60,000 clones, approximately 90% occurring once. Here the sequenced sample was peripheral blood, taken after pregnancy. This TCR derives from a female donor in good health, enrolled as a control in a pregnancy study.

The CDR3 spells CASRPTGSHEQYF. In nucleotides, the CDR3 is TGTGCCAGCAGGCCAACAGGGTCCCACGAGCAGTACTTC. The chain recombines TRBV27 with TRBJ2-7; D might be TRBD1 (6 bases). The CDR3 is 13 amino acids. With 6 bases removed from V and 5 bases from J, the gap between germline ends came to 14 bases. Per germline, CDR1 MNHEY and CDR2 SMNVEV (reference sequence).